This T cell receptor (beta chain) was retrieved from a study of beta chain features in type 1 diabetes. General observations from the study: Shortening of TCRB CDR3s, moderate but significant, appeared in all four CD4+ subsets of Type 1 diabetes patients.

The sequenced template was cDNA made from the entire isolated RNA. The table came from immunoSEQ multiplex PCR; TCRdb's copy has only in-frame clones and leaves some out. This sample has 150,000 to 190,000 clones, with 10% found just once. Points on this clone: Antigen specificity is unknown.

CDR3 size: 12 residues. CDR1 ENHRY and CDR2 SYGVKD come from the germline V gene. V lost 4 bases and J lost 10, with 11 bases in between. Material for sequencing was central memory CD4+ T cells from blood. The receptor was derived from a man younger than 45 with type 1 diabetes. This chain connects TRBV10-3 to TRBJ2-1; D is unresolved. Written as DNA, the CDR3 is TGTGCCATCAGTGGGGTAATGCGGGAGCAGTTCTTC. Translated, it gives CAISGVMREQFF.